This TCR beta chain was sequenced during a study of shared clonotypes between healthy human individuals. Points from the study as a whole: Researchers found naive subsets generally carried larger estimated richness than memory subsets.

As handled by the study authors: Filtering differed because ImmunoSEQ produced junction-only sequences that carried no quality scores. Here immunoSEQ multiplex PCR was the method, and the copy in TCRdb shows in-frame clones only, minus some. V, J and clone size reflect that table, while D and trimming were determined from the DNA. The data hold about 1 million clones, with around 82% observed a single time. Germline CDR1 and CDR2: SGHAT and FQNNGV. V was cut by 5 bases and J by 2 bases, with 13 bases left in between. This CDR3 contains 15 residues. Details on this clone: Antigen unknown.

From CD4+ cells came CD45RA+ naive and CD45RA-negative memory subsets. The chain carries TRBV11-2 and TRBJ1-3; D ambiguous. The receptor was isolated from a man aged 18 to 29 in good health. Some clones in this sample may be carry-over from other donors' samples. The sequencing sample was made of memory CD4+ T cells from PBMCs. As to subset: CD45RA-negative fraction. CDR3 bases: TGTGCCAGCAGCCCTGGAGGTCTCGCTGGAAACACCATATATTTT. Translating it yields CASSPGGLAGNTIYF. The full variable domain, its missing parts supplied by reference TRBV11-2 and TRBJ1-3, is EAGVAQSPRYKIIEKRQSVAFWCNPISGHATLYWYQQILGQGPKLLIQFQNNGVVDDSQLPKDRFSAERLKGVDSTLKIQPAKLEDSAVYLCASSPGGLAGNTIYFGEGSWLTVV.